These 10 T cell receptor beta chains were sequenced from one sample in a study of cytomegalovirus exposure and HLA in healthy donors. The primer mix had 60 Vbeta and 13 Jbeta primers. This table comes from immunoSEQ multiplex PCR, and its TCRdb copy is limited to in-frame clones, with some not included. The sample contains 150,000 to 200,000 clones, about 72% of which appear only once. Material: PBMCs. The receptors were gathered from a human donor in good health.

V and J are TRBV6-6 and TRBJ2-7; 9 bases match TRBD1. This CDR3 is 15 amino acids long. Germline values: CDR1 MNHNY, CDR2 SVGAGI (reference sequence). The V and J ends lost 0 bases and 4 bases, in that order; junction bases with no gene match: 4. The chain's CDR3 is CASSYSMDRGYEQYF. CDR3 sequence (DNA): TGTGCCAGCAGTTACTCGATGGACAGGGGTTACGAGCAGTACTTC.

The CDR3 region has the DNA TGTGCCAGCAGCGGCATCGTCGGCACTGAAGCTTTCTTT. It translates to CASSGIVGTEAFF. This chain links TRBV9 with TRBJ1-1; no firm D call. With 3 bases removed from V and 4 bases from J, the gap between germline ends came to 10 bases. The CDR3 extends over 13 amino acids. Germline CDR1 is SGDLS and CDR2 is YYNGEE. The whole variable domain, filled in from reference TRBV9 and TRBJ1-1, reads DSGVTQTPKHLITATGQRVTLRCSPRSGDLSVYWYQQSLDQGLQFLIQYYNGEERAKGNILERFSAQQFPDLHSELNLSSLELGDSALYFCASSGIVGTEAFFGQGTRLTVV.

The rearrangement joins TRBV19 to TRBJ1-2; D gene uncertain. CDR1 is LNHDA and CDR2 is SQIVND in the germline V gene (reference sequence). The CDR3 length is 12 residues. The V and J ends lost 10 bases and 1 base respectively, with 10 bases between them. The CDR3, as DNA: TGTGCCACCCAGGCAAATAACTATGGCTACACCTTC. Amino acids: CATQANNYGYTF.

The J gene is TRBJ1-3, the V gene TRBV4-1, with D perhaps matching TRBD1 (6 bases). Germline V CDR1 and CDR2: MGHRA, YSYEKL. The V and J ends lost 1 base and 0 bases respectively, with 16 bases between them. The CDR3 is 18 amino acids. The CDR3 region has the DNA TGCGCCAGCAGCCAAGTTTACCCACAGGGATCCTCTGGAAACACCATATATTTT. Translated: CASSQVYPQGSSGNTIYF.

This clone was seen more than once but under ten times. V usage is TRBV19 and J usage is TRBJ1-3; D might be TRBD1 (6 bases). Trimming removed 4 bases at V and 0 bases at J, with 10 bases between. CDR1 and CDR2 (germline): LNHDA, SQIVND (reference sequence). This CDR3 contains 15 residues. The CDR3 DNA reads TGTGCCAGTAGTAGCACAGGGAGCTCTGGAAACACCATATATTTT. It translates to CASSSTGSSGNTIYF.

J is TRBJ2-2 and V is TRBV7-2, with D possibly being TRBD1 (6 bases). Trimming removed 4 bases at V and 6 bases at J, with 12 bases between. The germline gives CDR1 SGHTA, CDR2 FQGNSA. The CDR3 runs 14 residues. For the CDR3, the DNA is TGTGCCAGCAGCTATAACAGGGCGTCCGGGGAGCTGTTTTTT. Protein sequence: CASSYNRASGELFF.

This clone was seen a single time. The genes are TRBV15 and TRBJ2-3; 9 nucleotides match TRBD2. Germline V gene data show CDR1 as LNHNV and CDR2 as YYDKDF (reference sequence). V gave up 0 bases and J gave up 2 bases; unmatched junction bases: 6. The CDR3 extends over 17 amino acids. The CDR3, as DNA: TGTGCCACCAGCAGAGATCTTAGCGGGGGACCCACAGATACGCAGTATTTT. Its translation is CATSRDLSGGPTDTQYF.

J is TRBJ2-3 and V is TRBV4-2; possible D gene TRBD2, 6 bases. Trimming cost V 0 bases and J 10 bases, with 17 bases left between them. The germline V gene has CDR1 LGHNA and CDR2 YNFKEQ. CDR3 length equals 15 residues. CDR3 sequence reads: CASSQDGGRSCSQYF. CDR3 bases: TGTGCCAGCAGCCAAGACGGGGGTAGAAGTTGCTCGCAGTATTTT.

This clone showed up just a few times. The J gene is TRBJ2-1, the V gene TRBV7-9; 12 bases agree with TRBD2. The V gene's germline CDR1 is SEHNR and CDR2 FQNEAQ (reference sequence). V lost 3 bases to trimming and J lost 8 bases; unmatched junction nucleotides: 11. The CDR3 consists of 17 residues. The CDR3 sequence: CASSFEYGLAGLDEQFF. CDR3 sequence (DNA): TGTGCCAGCAGCTTTGAGTATGGACTAGCGGGGTTGGATGAGCAGTTCTTC.

On this clone itself: This CDR3 is also generated by other DNA sequences in the sample. The chain carries TRBV7-9 and TRBJ1-1, with D unresolved. Germline assignment: CDR1 SEHNR and CDR2 FQNEAQ (reference sequence). V shed 5 bases and J shed 1 base, with 5 bases lying between them. This CDR3 is built from 12 residues. Here the CDR3 DNA reads TGTGCCAGCAGCCCCCAGAACACTGAAGCTTTCTTT. Translation: CASSPQNTEAFF.